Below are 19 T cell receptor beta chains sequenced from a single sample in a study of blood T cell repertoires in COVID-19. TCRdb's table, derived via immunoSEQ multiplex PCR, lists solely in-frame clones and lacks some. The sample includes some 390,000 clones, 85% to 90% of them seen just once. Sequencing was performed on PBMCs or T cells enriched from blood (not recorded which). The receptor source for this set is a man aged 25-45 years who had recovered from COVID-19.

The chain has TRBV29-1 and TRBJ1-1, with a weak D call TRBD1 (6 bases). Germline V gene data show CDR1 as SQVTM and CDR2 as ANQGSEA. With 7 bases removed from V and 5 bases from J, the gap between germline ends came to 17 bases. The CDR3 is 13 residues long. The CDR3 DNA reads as TGCAGCGCTTGGGGGGGGCGAGGGACTGAAGCTTTCTTT. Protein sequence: CSAWGGRGTEAFF.

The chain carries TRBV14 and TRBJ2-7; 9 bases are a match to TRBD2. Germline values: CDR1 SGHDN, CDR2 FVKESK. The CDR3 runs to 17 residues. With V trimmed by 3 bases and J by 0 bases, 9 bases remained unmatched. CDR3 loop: CASSQRIGTSSSYEQYF. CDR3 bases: TGTGCCAGCAGCCAGAGAATCGGGACTAGCAGCTCCTACGAGCAGTACTTC.

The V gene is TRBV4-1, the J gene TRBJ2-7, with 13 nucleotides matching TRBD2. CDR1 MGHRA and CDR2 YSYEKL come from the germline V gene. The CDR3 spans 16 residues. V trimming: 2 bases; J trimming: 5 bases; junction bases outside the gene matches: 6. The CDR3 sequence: CASSQQGLAGIHEQYF. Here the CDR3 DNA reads TGCGCCAGCAGCCAACAGGGACTAGCGGGAATCCACGAGCAGTACTTC.

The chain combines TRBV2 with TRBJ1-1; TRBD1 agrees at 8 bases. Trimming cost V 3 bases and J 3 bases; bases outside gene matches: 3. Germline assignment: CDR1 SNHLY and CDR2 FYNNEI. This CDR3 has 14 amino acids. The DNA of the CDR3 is TGTGCCAGCAGTGATAGGACAGGGTACACTGAAGCTTTCTTT. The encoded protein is CASSDRTGYTEAFF.

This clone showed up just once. CDR3 in DNA: TGTGCCAGCAGCCAAAGCCCGACAGGGGGCACCCTCACTTTCTTT. Residues: CASSQSPTGGTLTFF. This chain links TRBV7-8 with TRBJ1-1; TRBD1 matches at 10 bases. Germline CDR1 reads SGHVS; CDR2 reads FQNEAQ. The CDR3 extends over 15 amino acids. Trimming took 5 bases from V and 12 from J; bases not matched to a gene: 15.

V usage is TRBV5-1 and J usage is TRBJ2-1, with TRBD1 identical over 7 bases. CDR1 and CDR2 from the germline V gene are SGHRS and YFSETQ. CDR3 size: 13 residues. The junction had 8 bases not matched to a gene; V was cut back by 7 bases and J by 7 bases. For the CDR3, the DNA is TGCGCCAGCGGAGGACAGGCCGTGAATGAGCAGTTCTTC. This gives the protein CASGGQAVNEQFF. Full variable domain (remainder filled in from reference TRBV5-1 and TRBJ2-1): KAGVTQTPRYLIKTRGQQVTLSCSPISGHRSVSWYQQTPGQGLQFLFEYFSETQRNKGNFPGRFSGRQFSNSRSEMNVSTLELGDSALYLCASGGQAVNEQFFGPGTRLTVL.

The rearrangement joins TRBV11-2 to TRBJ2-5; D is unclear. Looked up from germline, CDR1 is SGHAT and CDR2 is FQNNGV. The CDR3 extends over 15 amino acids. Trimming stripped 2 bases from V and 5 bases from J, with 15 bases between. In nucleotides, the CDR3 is TGTGCCAGCAGCTTACTTGGCGGAGACTTGGAGACCCAGTACTTC. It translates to CASSLLGGDLETQYF.

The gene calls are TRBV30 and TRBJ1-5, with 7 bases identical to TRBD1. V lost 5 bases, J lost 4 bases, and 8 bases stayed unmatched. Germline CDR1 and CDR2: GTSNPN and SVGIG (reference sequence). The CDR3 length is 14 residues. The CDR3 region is CAWATPQGNQPQHF. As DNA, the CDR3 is TGTGCCTGGGCGACTCCACAGGGGAATCAGCCCCAGCATTTT.

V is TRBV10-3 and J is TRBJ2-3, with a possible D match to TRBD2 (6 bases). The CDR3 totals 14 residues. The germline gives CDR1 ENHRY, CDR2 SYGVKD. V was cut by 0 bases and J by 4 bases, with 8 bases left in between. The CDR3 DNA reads TGTGCCATCAGTGAGTCGGCGGGATCAGATACGCAGTATTTT. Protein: CAISESAGSDTQYF.

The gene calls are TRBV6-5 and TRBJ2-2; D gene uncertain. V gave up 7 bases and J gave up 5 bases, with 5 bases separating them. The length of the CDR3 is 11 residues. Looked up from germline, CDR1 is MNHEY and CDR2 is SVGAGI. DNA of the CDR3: TGTGCCAGCACGTCGACCGGGGAGCTGTTTTTT. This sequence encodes CASTSTGELFF.

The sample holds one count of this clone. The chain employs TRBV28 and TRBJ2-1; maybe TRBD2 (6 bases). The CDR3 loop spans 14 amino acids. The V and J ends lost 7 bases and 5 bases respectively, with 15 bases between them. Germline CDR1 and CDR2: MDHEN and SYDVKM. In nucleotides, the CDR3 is TGTGCCAGCACGGTTGCGGGATTTGACAATGAGCAGTTCTTC. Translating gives CASTVAGFDNEQFF.

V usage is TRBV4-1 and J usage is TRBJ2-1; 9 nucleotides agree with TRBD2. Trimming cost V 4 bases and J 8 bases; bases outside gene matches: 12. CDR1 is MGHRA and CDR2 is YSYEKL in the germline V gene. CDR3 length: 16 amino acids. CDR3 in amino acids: CASSPGGLAGNYEQFF. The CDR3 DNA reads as TGCGCCAGCAGCCCTGGAGGGCTAGCGGGAAATTATGAGCAGTTCTTC.

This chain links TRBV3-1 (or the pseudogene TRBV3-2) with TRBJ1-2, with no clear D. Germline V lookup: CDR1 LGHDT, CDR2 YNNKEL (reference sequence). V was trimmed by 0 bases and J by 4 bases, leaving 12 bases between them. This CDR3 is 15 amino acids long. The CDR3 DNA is TGTGCCAGCAGCCAAGAAGGAGCAAACCTCTATGGCTACACCTTC. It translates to CASSQEGANLYGYTF.

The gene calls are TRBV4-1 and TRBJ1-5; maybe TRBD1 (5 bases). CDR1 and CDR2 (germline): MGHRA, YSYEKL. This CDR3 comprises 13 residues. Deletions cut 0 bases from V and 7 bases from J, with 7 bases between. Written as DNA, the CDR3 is TGCGCCAGCAGCCAAGATAGGGGCCAGCCCCAGCATTTT. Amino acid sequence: CASSQDRGQPQHF.

The chain's CDR3 is CASSPSGRGSPLHF. CDR3 nucleotide sequence: TGTGCCAGCAGTCCGTCAGGGAGGGGGTCACCCCTCCACTTT. This chain joins TRBV28 and TRBJ1-6; the D gene is possibly TRBD1 (6 bases). V dropped 5 bases and J dropped 10 bases, with 15 bases sitting between them. Germline V CDR1 and CDR2: MDHEN, SYDVKM. The CDR3 has 14 residues. The complete variable domain, with remaining parts taken from reference TRBV28 and TRBJ1-6, reads DVKVTQSSRYLVKRTGEKVFLECVQDMDHENMFWYRQDPGLGLRLIYFSYDVKMKEKGDIPEGYSVSREKKERFSLILESASTNQTSMYLCASSPSGRGSPLHFGNGTRLTVT.

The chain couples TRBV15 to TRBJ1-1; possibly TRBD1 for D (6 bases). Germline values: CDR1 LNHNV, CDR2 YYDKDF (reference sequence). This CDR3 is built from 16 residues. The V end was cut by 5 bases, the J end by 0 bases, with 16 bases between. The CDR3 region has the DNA TGTGCCACCAGCCCCCCGTCGGGGACACTGAACACTGAAGCTTTCTTT. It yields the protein CATSPPSGTLNTEAFF.

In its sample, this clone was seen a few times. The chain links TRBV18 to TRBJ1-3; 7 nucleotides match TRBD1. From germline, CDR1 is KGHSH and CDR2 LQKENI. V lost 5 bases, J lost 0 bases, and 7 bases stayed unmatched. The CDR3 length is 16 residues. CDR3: CASSIRTGNSGNTIYF. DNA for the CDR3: TGTGCCAGCTCAATCCGGACAGGCAACTCTGGAAACACCATATATTTT.

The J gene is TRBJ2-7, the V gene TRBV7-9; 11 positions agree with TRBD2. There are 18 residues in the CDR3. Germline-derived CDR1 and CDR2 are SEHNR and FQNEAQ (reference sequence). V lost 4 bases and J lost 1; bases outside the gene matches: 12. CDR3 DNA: TGTGCCAGCAGCTCCCCGGGACTAGCGGTAAAAAAATCCTACGAGCAGTACTTC. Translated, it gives CASSSPGLAVKKSYEQYF.

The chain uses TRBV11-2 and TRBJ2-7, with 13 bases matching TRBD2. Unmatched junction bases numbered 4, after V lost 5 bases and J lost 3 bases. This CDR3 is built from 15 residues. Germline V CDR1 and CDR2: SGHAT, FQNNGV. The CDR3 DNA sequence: TGTGCCAGCAGCGACGGACTAGCGGGGGTCTACGAGCAGTACTTC. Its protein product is CASSDGLAGVYEQYF.